This TCR beta chain was obtained from a study of T cells after yellow fever vaccination. One entry per CDR3 protein results from TCRdb running MiXCR on the 5' RACE reads. The sample records approximately 600,000 distinct CDR3 sequences, more than 9% being singletons. Trimming removed 8 bases at V and 6 bases at J, with 14 bases between. Germline values: CDR1 MNHEY, CDR2 SVGEGT. This CDR3 spans 13 amino acids. The sample in question was PBMCs, obtained on the day of the yellow fever booster vaccination. The chain is built from TRBV6-2 or TRBV6-3 and TRBJ2-1; no clear D. The source of this sequence is a man aged 25 to 40 who received the YFV17D yellow fever vaccine. CDR3 bases: TGTGCCAGCCGCCCGCCAGGCCTCAATGAGCAGTTCTTC. Translation: CASRPPGLNEQFF.